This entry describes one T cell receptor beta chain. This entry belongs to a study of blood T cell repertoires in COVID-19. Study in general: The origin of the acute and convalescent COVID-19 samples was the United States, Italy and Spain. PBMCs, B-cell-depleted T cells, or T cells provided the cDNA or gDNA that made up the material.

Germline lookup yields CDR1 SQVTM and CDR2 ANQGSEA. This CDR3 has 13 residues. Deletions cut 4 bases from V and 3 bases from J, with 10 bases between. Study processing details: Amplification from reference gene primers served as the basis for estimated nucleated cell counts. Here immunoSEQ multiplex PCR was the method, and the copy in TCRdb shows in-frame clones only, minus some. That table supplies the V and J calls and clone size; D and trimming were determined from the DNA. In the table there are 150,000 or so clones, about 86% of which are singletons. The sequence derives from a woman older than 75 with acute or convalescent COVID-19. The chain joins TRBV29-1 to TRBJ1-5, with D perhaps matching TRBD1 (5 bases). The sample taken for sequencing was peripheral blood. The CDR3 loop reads CSVGQGHNQPQHF. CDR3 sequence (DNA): TGCAGCGTTGGCCAGGGCCACAATCAGCCCCAGCATTTT.